A single sample is the source of the 20 T cell receptor beta chains below, sequenced in a study of vaccination and CD4 T cells after COVID-19. With the Oncomine TCR Beta short-read assay, DNA from cultured CD4+ T cells was sequenced. TCRdb re-called the PCR reads with MiXCR, one entry per CDR3 protein. The sample records 15,000 to 20,000 distinct CDR3 sequences, around 29% being singletons. The antigens for these receptors are not known. Documented treatment: approximately 9-day PBMC culture with coronavirus spike peptide pools or control peptides (ViraFEST assay). Sequencing used cultured CD4+ T cells from blood. The receptors were gathered from a human donor with COVID-19.

This clonotype was recorded a few times. The gene calls are TRBV2 and TRBJ2-5, with no clear D. Germline-derived CDR1 and CDR2 are SNHLY and FYNNEI. With 4 bases removed from V and 5 bases from J, the gap between germline ends came to 8 bases. The CDR3 contains 12 residues. The CDR3 protein is CASSGVGETQYF. The CDR3 DNA reads as TGTGCCAGCAGTGGAGTAGGCGAGACCCAGTACTTC.

In its sample, this clonotype was seen a few times. The V gene is TRBV7-8, the J gene TRBJ1-2, with a possible D match to TRBD1 (6 bases). V lost 7 bases and J lost 5, with 17 bases in between. This CDR3 is 14 amino acids long. CDR1 and CDR2 from the germline V gene are SGHVS and FQNEAQ. This CDR3 reads CASTPTGARYGYTF. The CDR3 coding sequence is TGTGCCAGCACCCCGACGGGGGCGAGGTATGGCTACACCTTC.

The chain carries TRBV7-3 and TRBJ2-2; no reliable D call. Germline CDR1 and CDR2: SGHTA and FQGTGA. The CDR3 has 14 residues. The V end lost 2 bases, the J end lost 6 bases, and 10 bases lay between the germline ends. This chain's CDR3 is CASSLGPPAGELFF. The CDR3 DNA reads TGTGCCAGCAGCTTAGGACCGCCAGCCGGGGAGCTGTTTTTT.

The chain recombines TRBV10-3 with TRBJ1-3, with a tentative D call TRBD1 (6 bases). The CDR3 is 12 amino acids. Trimming removed 10 bases from V and 4 bases from J, with 11 bases in between. CDR1 is ENHRY, CDR2 SYGVKD, per germline. As DNA, the CDR3 is TGTGCCAATCCGGGGGGCGGAAACACCATATATTTT. Residues: CANPGGGNTIYF.

This clonotype was seen more than once but under ten times. This sequence joins TRBV6-5 and TRBJ1-2, with 8 nucleotides matching TRBD1. With 4 bases clipped from V and 4 bases from J, the junction kept 5 bases outside the gene matches. This CDR3 region has 14 residues. CDR1 is MNHEY, CDR2 SVGAGI, per germline. CDR3 nucleotide sequence: TGTGCCAGCAGTTCGACAGGGGATACCTATGGCTACACCTTC. The encoded protein is CASSSTGDTYGYTF.

J is TRBJ2-3 and V is TRBV14; 16 positions match TRBD2. The ends lost 4 bases at V and 1 base at J; junction bases unmatched: 14. This CDR3 is built from 21 residues. Germline V gene data show CDR1 as SGHDN and CDR2 as FVKESK. The CDR3 loop reads CASSPTDGTSGGVLGTDTQYF. For the CDR3, the DNA is TGTGCCAGCAGCCCAACCGACGGGACTAGCGGGGGGGTTCTTGGCACAGATACGCAGTATTTT. Full variable domain (rest looked up from reference TRBV14 and TRBJ2-3): EAGVTQFPSHSVIEKGQTVTLRCDPISGHDNLYWYRRVMGKEIKFLLHFVKESKQDESGMPNNRFLAERTGGTYSTLKVQPAELEDSGVYFCASSPTDGTSGGVLGTDTQYFGPGTRLTVL.

This chain joins TRBV14 and TRBJ2-5; 7 bases map to TRBD2. The CDR3 contains 16 residues. The V gene's germline CDR1 is SGHDN and CDR2 FVKESK. J gave up 2 bases and V 1 base, and 7 bases lay outside the gene matches. In DNA form, the CDR3 reads TGTGCCAGCAGCCAAGGAAGCGGGGAAGTACAAGAGACCCAGTACTTC. Translated: CASSQGSGEVQETQYF.

V and J are TRBV5-1 and TRBJ1-3; no firm D call. This CDR3 has 13 residues. Germline CDR1 reads SGHRS; CDR2 reads YFSETQ. Trimming stripped 3 bases from V and 4 bases from J, with 8 bases between. This chain's CDR3 is CASSSTTGNTIYF. The CDR3 nucleotides are TGCGCCAGCAGCTCGACGACAGGAAACACCATATATTTT.

This chain links TRBV14 with TRBJ1-6; D might be TRBD1 (6 bases). Trimming stripped 4 bases from V and 6 bases from J, with 10 bases between. The CDR3 is 14 amino acids. CDR1 and CDR2 from the germline V gene are SGHDN and FVKESK. The CDR3 nucleotides read TGTGCCAGCAGCCGGACAGCTATTAATTCACCCCTCCACTTT. Its protein is CASSRTAINSPLHF. Together with reference TRBV14 and TRBJ1-6, the CDR3 gives the full variable domain: EAGVTQFPSHSVIEKGQTVTLRCDPISGHDNLYWYRRVMGKEIKFLLHFVKESKQDESGMPNNRFLAERTGGTYSTLKVQPAELEDSGVYFCASSRTAINSPLHFGNGTRLTVT.

This rearrangement joins TRBV28 to TRBJ2-2; unclear D gene. The CDR3 spans 16 residues. V lost 2 bases and J 3 bases, leaving 13 bases between the germline ends. Germline CDR1 and CDR2: MDHEN and SYDVKM. The DNA of the CDR3 is TGTGCCAGCAGTTTACCGGAAAAGCTCTACACCGGGGAGCTGTTTTTT. Translating gives CASSLPEKLYTGELFF.

The rearrangement links TRBV18 to TRBJ2-5, with D tentatively TRBD2 (6 bases). CDR3 length: 15 residues. Germline V gene data show CDR1 as KGHSH and CDR2 as LQKENI. V lost 5 bases to trimming and J lost 5 bases, with 18 bases between them. The CDR3 protein is CASSKTTSFDETQYF. The CDR3 DNA is TGTGCCAGCTCAAAGACTACTAGCTTTGACGAGACCCAGTACTTC.

This clonotype showed up just a few times. This chain uses TRBV19 with TRBJ1-5; D call uncertain. Germline V gene lookup returns CDR1 LNHDA and CDR2 SQIVND (reference sequence). CDR3 length: 16 residues. Between the trimmed V and J ends, which lost 4 bases and 0 bases, there was a span of 13 bases. The CDR3 DNA reads as TGTGCCAGTAGTAACTGGAGAGGGCATAGCAATCAGCCCCAGCATTTT. Residues: CASSNWRGHSNQPQHF. Looking up the rest from reference TRBV19 and TRBJ1-5 gives the full variable domain: DGGITQSPKYLFRKEGQNVTLSCEQNLNHDAMYWYRQDPGQGLRLIYYSQIVNDFQKGDIAEGYSVSREKKESFPLTVTSAQKNPTAFYLCASSNWRGHSNQPQHFGDGTRLSIL.

V is TRBV7-8 and J is TRBJ2-6; 9 bases match TRBD1. The CDR3 spans 19 residues. Per germline, CDR1 SGHVS and CDR2 FQNEAQ. Trimming cost V 4 bases and J 1 base; bases outside gene matches: 11. CDR3 coding DNA: TGTGCCAGCAGCTCGAGGGGCAGGACAGGGGAGTCTGGGGCCAACGTCCTGACTTTC. Translating gives CASSSRGRTGESGANVLTF.

This chain uses TRBV7-2 with TRBJ1-3; 9 positions match TRBD1. Germline V gives CDR1 SGHTA, CDR2 FQGNSA. Unmatched junction bases numbered 7, after V lost 6 bases and J lost 4 bases. The CDR3 has 15 amino acids. The DNA of the CDR3 is TGTGCCAGCAGGTCAAACAGGGGGCAAGGAAACACCATATATTTT. It translates to CASRSNRGQGNTIYF. The full variable domain, its missing parts supplied by reference TRBV7-2 and TRBJ1-3, is GAGVSQSPSNKVTEKGKDVELRCDPISGHTALYWYRQSLGQGLEFLIYFQGNSAPDKSGLPSDRFSAERTGGSVSTLTIQRTQQEDSAVYLCASRSNRGQGNTIYFGEGSWLTVV.

The gene calls are TRBV20-1 and TRBJ1-6; 9 nucleotides align to TRBD1. The ends lost 6 bases at V and 1 base at J; junction bases unmatched: 16. Germline values: CDR1 DFQATT, CDR2 SNEGSKA (reference sequence). The CDR3 is 19 amino acids. The CDR3 bases are TGCAGTGCCACACCTACCGGGACAGGGCCCGGATCCTATAATTCACCCCTCCACTTT. It codes for CSATPTGTGPGSYNSPLHF.

This clonotype was detected only once. The J gene is TRBJ1-5, the V gene TRBV12-3 or TRBV12-4; D is unclear. This CDR3 is built from 12 residues. V was clipped by 0 bases and J by 5 bases, with 2 bases between them. CDR3 sequence: CASSLAYQPQHF. The DNA for the CDR3 is TGTGCCAGCAGTTTAGCTTATCAGCCCCAGCATTTT.

This clonotype was detected only a few times. V and J are TRBV20-1 and TRBJ1-3; D not certain. V shed 7 bases and J shed 4 bases, with 11 bases lying between them. The CDR3 loop spans 12 amino acids. Germline CDR1 DFQATT, CDR2 SNEGSKA (reference sequence). CDR3 sequence: CSGREDGNTIYF. CDR3 nucleotide sequence: TGCAGTGGCCGGGAGGACGGAAACACCATATATTTT.

This clonotype showed up just a few times. The genes are TRBV9 and TRBJ2-2, with TRBD1 matching over 8 bases. The CDR3 runs to 18 residues. CDR1 is SGDLS, CDR2 YYNGEE, per germline. The V and J ends lost 2 bases and 0 bases, in that order; junction bases with no gene match: 9. For the CDR3, the DNA is TGTGCCAGCAGCGTGGCAGGGGGCACCTCAGCGAACACCGGGGAGCTGTTTTTT. Its protein product is CASSVAGGTSANTGELFF.

Only a few counts were recorded for this clonotype. The chain couples TRBV9 to TRBJ1-1; no clear D gene. Germline lookup yields CDR1 SGDLS and CDR2 YYNGEE. This CDR3 is 14 amino acids long. Trimming removed 0 bases from V and 1 base from J, with 7 bases in between. CDR3 protein: CASSVAQKNTEAFF. The CDR3 DNA reads as TGTGCCAGCAGCGTAGCCCAGAAGAACACTGAAGCTTTCTTT.

The J gene is TRBJ2-7, the V gene TRBV9, with TRBD2 as a possible D gene (6 bases). Germline CDR1 reads SGDLS; CDR2 reads YYNGEE. CDR3 size: 14 residues. Deletions cut 6 bases from V and 3 bases from J, with 16 bases between. CDR3 sequence: CASTSAPGGYEQYF. DNA of the CDR3: TGTGCCAGCACCTCCGCCCCCGGGGGCTACGAGCAGTACTTC. The variable domain in full, with the rest retrieved from reference TRBV9 and TRBJ2-7, is DSGVTQTPKHLITATGQRVTLRCSPRSGDLSVYWYQQSLDQGLQFLIQYYNGEERAKGNILERFSAQQFPDLHSELNLSSLELGDSALYFCASTSAPGGYEQYFGPGTRLTVT.